The 26 T cell receptor beta chains reported below all come from one sample, sequenced in a study of Ad26.COV2.S vaccination and SARS-CoV-2 variants. As to treatment: about 20 received Ad26.COV2.S at low or high dose, single or two shots; about 5 received placebo; per-sample allocation not given. Sampling took place 63 days after the first vaccine or placebo injection. TCRdb's table, derived via immunoSEQ multiplex PCR, lists solely in-frame clones and lacks some. The sample lists some 500,000 clones; about 88% were seen once. The sequencing here drew on peripheral blood, taken in a trial of Ad26.COV2.S vaccine versus placebo. These receptors all come from a person between 18 and 65 years old who received the Ad26.COV2.S COVID-19 vaccine or a placebo.

In nucleotides, the CDR3 is TGTGCCAGCAGCCCCAGGGCAGAAGTCTCACCCCTCCACTTT. Protein product: CASSPRAEVSPLHF. The rearrangement links TRBV7-2 to TRBJ1-6, with a possible D match to TRBD1 (5 bases). V was trimmed by 5 bases and J by 10 bases, leaving 15 bases between them. This CDR3 is built from 14 residues. Looked up from germline, CDR1 is SGHTA and CDR2 is FQGNSA.

A single count supports this clone. CDR3 sequence reads: CASSFRTEGELFF. In nucleotides, the CDR3 is TGTGCCAGCAGCTTCCGGACAGAGGGGGAGCTGTTTTTT. The rearrangement links TRBV11-3 to TRBJ2-2, with D perhaps matching TRBD1 (6 bases). Per germline, CDR1 SGHNT and CDR2 YENEEA. V was cut by 3 bases and J by 8 bases, with 10 bases left in between. The CDR3 consists of 13 residues.

This rearrangement joins TRBV30 to TRBJ1-5, with TRBD1 as a possible D gene (6 bases). In germline, CDR1 is GTSNPN, CDR2 SVGIG (reference sequence). The CDR3 length is 13 residues. The CDR3 DNA is TGTGCTGGCAGTAGCGGGGGCGGACAGCCCCAGCATTTT. Protein product: CAGSSGGGQPQHF. The whole variable domain, remainder taken from reference TRBV30 and TRBJ1-5, is SQTIHQWPATLVQPVGSPLSLECTVEGTSNPNLYWYRQAAGRGLQLLFYSVGIGQISSEVPQNLSASRPQDRQFILSSKKLLLSDSGFYLCAGSSGGGQPQHFGDGTRLSIL.

The DNA of the CDR3 is TGTGCCAGCAGTAAACAGGGGCAGTGGACTGAAGCTTTCTTT. Protein sequence: CASSKQGQWTEAFF. This chain links TRBV6-5 with TRBJ1-1; 7 bases line up with TRBD1. The CDR3 spans 14 residues. V was clipped by 5 bases and J by 5 bases; unmatched bases: 8. Germline CDR1 is MNHEY and CDR2 is SVGAGI.

This clone was picked up one time. The chain employs TRBV7-3 and TRBJ2-1; D gene unclear. CDR1 is SGHTA, CDR2 FQGTGA, per germline. The CDR3 has 14 amino acids. The V end was cut by 5 bases, the J end by 6 bases, with 14 bases between. For the CDR3, the DNA is TGTGCCAGCAGCCCTTTGTACCGGTCCAATGAGCAGTTCTTC. Translated, it gives CASSPLYRSNEQFF.

The V and J genes are TRBV7-8 and TRBJ1-1, with a possible D match to TRBD1 (5 bases). Trimming shortened V by 0 bases and J by 3 bases, and 8 bases separated the two germline ends. Germline loops: CDR1 SGHVS, CDR2 FQNEAQ. The CDR3 spans 14 residues. This CDR3 is CASSLASGYTEAFF. CDR3 DNA sequence: TGTGCCAGCAGCTTAGCGTCAGGGTACACTGAAGCTTTCTTT. The whole variable domain, filled in from reference TRBV7-8 and TRBJ1-1, reads GAGVSQSPRYKVAKRGQDVALRCDPISGHVSLFWYQQALGQGPEFLTYFQNEAQLDKSGLPSDRFFAERPEGSVSTLKIQRTQQEDSAVYLCASSLASGYTEAFFGQGTRLTVV.

The chain employs TRBV6-2 or TRBV6-3 and TRBJ2-7, with D unclear. Germline assignment: CDR1 MNHEY and CDR2 SVGEGT. The CDR3 has 16 residues. V lost 0 bases and J lost 0, with 12 bases in between. The CDR3 spells CASSYSPLRSSYEQYV. In DNA form, the CDR3 reads TGTGCCAGCAGTTACTCACCCCTCAGAAGCTCCTACGAGCAGTACGTC.

This chain uses TRBV9 with TRBJ2-3, with 8 bases matching TRBD2. After removal of 0 bases from V and 2 bases from J, the junction contained 8 bases not matched to a gene. CDR3 length: 17 amino acids. Germline-derived CDR1 and CDR2 are SGDLS and YYNGEE. The CDR3: CASSVEATSGDTDTQYF. CDR3 in DNA: TGTGCCAGCAGCGTAGAAGCAACTAGCGGCGACACAGATACGCAGTATTTT.

V is TRBV19 and J is TRBJ1-2; possibly TRBD1 for D (5 bases). Trimming stripped 7 bases from V and 4 bases from J, with 19 bases between. The CDR3 runs to 15 residues. Germline assignment: CDR1 LNHDA and CDR2 SQIVND (reference sequence). The CDR3 bases are TGTGCCAGTACCCCCCTCATAGGGGTGGGCTATGGCTACACCTTC. Protein: CASTPLIGVGYGYTF.

V is TRBV11-2 and J is TRBJ2-3, with a weak D call TRBD2 (5 bases). The germline V gene has CDR1 SGHAT and CDR2 FQNNGV. V lost 4 bases to trimming and J lost 3 bases, with 17 bases between them. This CDR3 contains 16 residues. CDR3 DNA: TGTGCCAGCAGCTCCCTAGCCCGCGGGCTTACAGATACGCAGTATTTT. Translation gives CASSSLARGLTDTQYF.

The sample holds one count of this clone. V is TRBV2 and J is TRBJ2-7; D unclear. CDR3 length: 12 amino acids. V was trimmed by 2 bases and J by 4 bases, leaving 6 bases between them. Germline V gives CDR1 SNHLY, CDR2 FYNNEI. Here the CDR3 DNA reads TGTGCCAGCAGTGAATCGCGTTACGAGCAGTACGTC. Encoded protein: CASSESRYEQYV.

CDR3 in amino acids: CASSLSSTDNTQYF. DNA of the CDR3: TGTGCCAGCAGCTTATCCTCTACTGATAATACGCAGTATTTT. The chain uses TRBV7-2 and TRBJ2-3; D is unclear. V shed 2 bases and J shed 7 bases, with 13 bases lying between them. The CDR3 spans 14 residues. CDR1 is SGHTA and CDR2 is FQGNSA in the germline V gene.

The rearrangement joins TRBV4-3 to TRBJ2-1; TRBD1 or TRBD2 may be the D gene (5 bases each). CDR3 length: 13 amino acids. Germline-derived CDR1 and CDR2 are LGHNA and YSLEER. Trimming took 0 bases from V and 15 from J, leaving 15 bases between them. The CDR3 is CASSQDLDSGRFF. CDR3 in DNA: TGCGCCAGCAGCCAAGATTTGGACTCAGGGAGGTTCTTC.

This clone was seen a single time. The genes are TRBV20-1 and TRBJ2-7; the D gene could be TRBD1 or TRBD2 (5 bases each). The CDR3 contains 11 residues. Trimming took off 3 bases at V and 4 bases at J, with 7 bases between the two ends. CDR1 is DFQATT, CDR2 SNEGSKA, per germline (reference sequence). The CDR3 region has the DNA TGCAGTGCTAGTGGGGGATACGAGCAGTACGTC. Protein sequence: CSASGGYEQYV.

The chain couples TRBV30 to TRBJ2-3; 8 bases fit TRBD2. Germline V gives CDR1 GTSNPN, CDR2 SVGIG (reference sequence). With V trimmed by 1 base and J by 0 bases, 12 bases remained unmatched. This CDR3 has 18 amino acids. The CDR3 spells CAWSGLGRGATSTDTQYF. CDR3 nucleotides: TGTGCCTGGAGTGGGCTGGGGCGGGGGGCAACTAGCACAGATACGCAGTATTTT.

In this sample, this clone turned up a few times. The chain couples TRBV18 to TRBJ1-1, with D uncertain. V lost 0 bases, J lost 2 bases, and 7 bases lay in between. The CDR3 length is 14 residues. The V gene's germline CDR1 is KGHSH and CDR2 LQKENI. As DNA, the CDR3 is TGTGCCAGCTCACCACCGGCGGTTAACACTGAAGCTTTCTTT. Translating it yields CASSPPAVNTEAFF.

The gene calls are TRBV6-2 or TRBV6-3 and TRBJ2-3; D is undetermined. The CDR3 is 15 amino acids. V was trimmed by 2 bases and J by 4 bases, leaving 13 bases between them. Germline CDR1 is MNHEY and CDR2 is SVGEGT. For the CDR3, the DNA is TGTGCCAGCAGTTACGCCCCTCAAATGCCAGATACGCAGTATTTT. Amino acid sequence: CASSYAPQMPDTQYF.

This clone was seen once. The genes are TRBV5-6 and TRBJ2-1; D is undetermined. This CDR3 is built from 11 residues. Germline CDR1 and CDR2: SGHDT and YYEEEE. Between the trimmed V and J ends, which lost 2 bases and 9 bases, there was a span of 6 bases. The CDR3 nucleotides read TGTGCCAGCAGCTTAGTGGGTGAGCAGTTCTTC. Protein: CASSLVGEQFF.

The chain combines TRBV9 with TRBJ1-2; D perhaps matches TRBD1 (5 bases). The V end was cut by 0 bases, the J end by 2 bases, with 11 bases between. In germline, CDR1 is SGDLS, CDR2 YYNGEE. The CDR3 is made up of 15 amino acids. CDR3 protein: CASSVAQEGNYGYTF. The CDR3 nucleotides read TGTGCCAGCAGCGTAGCTCAGGAGGGGAACTATGGCTACACCTTC.

V gene TRBV5-1 combines with J gene TRBJ2-1; 9 bases are a match to TRBD1. V lost 4 bases, J lost 3 bases, and 8 bases stayed unmatched. Germline loops: CDR1 SGHRS, CDR2 YFSETQ. CDR3 length: 16 residues. The CDR3 nucleotides read TGCGCCAGCAGCAGAACCTCGGGACAGGGCTACAATGAGCAGTTCTTC. Translated: CASSRTSGQGYNEQFF.

J is TRBJ2-7 and V is TRBV15; no clear D. This CDR3 is built from 13 residues. Deletions cut 3 bases from V and 3 bases from J, with 9 bases between. Germline V gives CDR1 LNHNV, CDR2 YYDKDF (reference sequence). CDR3 in amino acids: CATSSDHGYEQYV. The DNA of the CDR3 is TGTGCCACCAGCAGTGACCATGGCTACGAGCAGTACGTC.

The chain couples TRBV18 to TRBJ1-5; D is undetermined. Germline-derived CDR1 and CDR2 are KGHSH and LQKENI. The CDR3 sequence is 16 residues long. The V end lost 1 base, the J end lost 4 bases, and 14 bases lay between the germline ends. CDR3 residues: CASSPRLVSGNQPQHF. The CDR3 DNA reads as TGTGCCAGCTCACCACGGTTGGTCTCGGGGAATCAGCCCCAGCATTTT.

CDR3 region: CASSLPSHEQFF. The CDR3 bases are TGTGCCAGCAGCTTACCAAGCCATGAGCAGTTCTTC. The chain joins TRBV7-9 to TRBJ2-1, with no clear D. Germline V gene data show CDR1 as SEHNR and CDR2 as FQNEAQ (reference sequence). V was cut by 2 bases and J by 8 bases, with 7 bases left in between. CDR3 size: 12 residues.

The chain couples TRBV19 to TRBJ1-1; D remains ambiguous. The V gene lost 4 bases and the J gene lost 4 bases, with 7 bases spanning the gap. This CDR3 has 12 amino acids. CDR1 and CDR2 from the germline V gene are LNHDA and SQIVND (reference sequence). The CDR3 DNA follows: TGTGCCAGTAGTACCCCTGCCACTGAAGCTTTCTTT. Protein: CASSTPATEAFF.

The chain carries TRBV7-6 and TRBJ2-2; the match to TRBD2 covers 7 bases. The V gene's germline CDR1 is SGHVS and CDR2 FNYEAQ. V shed 3 bases and J 7 bases; nucleotides not matched to a gene: 14. The CDR3 consists of 17 residues. CDR3 amino acids: CASSFIVAGERGGELFF. CDR3 nucleotide sequence: TGTGCCAGCAGCTTTATCGTTGCGGGAGAGCGGGGCGGGGAGCTGTTTTTT.

This chain joins TRBV5-1 and TRBJ2-2; TRBD1 agrees at 8 bases. CDR3 length: 16 amino acids. V was clipped by 0 bases and J by 7 bases; unmatched bases: 8. In germline, CDR1 is SGHRS, CDR2 YFSETQ. CDR3 in DNA: TGCGCCAGCAGCTTGGTTGGGACAGGTTTGCACGGGGAGCTGTTTTTT. It encodes CASSLVGTGLHGELFF.